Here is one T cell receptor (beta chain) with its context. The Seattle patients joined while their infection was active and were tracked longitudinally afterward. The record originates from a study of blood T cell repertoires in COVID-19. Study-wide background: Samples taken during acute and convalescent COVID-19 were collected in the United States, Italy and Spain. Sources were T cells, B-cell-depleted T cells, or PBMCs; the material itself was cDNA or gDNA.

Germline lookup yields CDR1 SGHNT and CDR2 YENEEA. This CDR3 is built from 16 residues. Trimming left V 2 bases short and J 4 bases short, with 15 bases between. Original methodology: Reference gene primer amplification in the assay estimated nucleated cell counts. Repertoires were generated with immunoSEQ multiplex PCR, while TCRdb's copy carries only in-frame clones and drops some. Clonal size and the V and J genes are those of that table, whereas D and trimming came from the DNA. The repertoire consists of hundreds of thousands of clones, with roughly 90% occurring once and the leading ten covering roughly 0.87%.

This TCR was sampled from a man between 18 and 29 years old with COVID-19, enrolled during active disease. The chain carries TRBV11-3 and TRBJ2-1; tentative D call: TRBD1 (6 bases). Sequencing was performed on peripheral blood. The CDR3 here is CASSLTFGRGYNEQFF. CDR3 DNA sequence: TGTGCCAGCAGCTTAACTTTTGGCAGGGGATACAATGAGCAGTTCTTC. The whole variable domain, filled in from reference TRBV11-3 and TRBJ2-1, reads EAGVVQSPRYKIIEKKQPVAFWCNPISGHNTLYWYLQNLGQGPELLIRYENEEAVDDSQLPKDRFSAERLKGVDSTLKIQPAELGDSAVYLCASSLTFGRGYNEQFFGPGTRLTVL.